Given below is one T cell receptor beta chain in context. The sample originates from a study of shared clonotypes between healthy human individuals. Using about 0.2 ug DNA, about 30,000 T cell genomes, the sorted-subset replicate PCRs were run. Original analysis: ImmunoSEQ sequences covered only the junction and lacked quality scores; filtering therefore differed. Measured with immunoSEQ multiplex PCR; TCRdb has only the in-frame clones, and not every one. D and trimming were read from the DNA, whereas the V and J calls and clone size are those reported in that table. The table has roughly 720,000 clones, around 91% seen once. Pooled CD45RO+ cells and CCR7-negative CD45RA+ TemRA cells made up CD8 memory. The sequenced sample consisted of memory CD8+ T cells from PBMCs. The sample's subset: CD45RO+ cells pooled with CCR7-negative TemRA cells. This receptor was identified in a man younger than 30 in good health. Some clones in this sample may be carry-over from other donors' samples.

CDR3 coding DNA: TGTGCCAGCTCACCTTCGCCTGGGGCGAACACCGGGGAGCTGTTTTTT. Translating it yields CASSPSPGANTGELFF. V is TRBV18 and J is TRBJ2-2; D unclear. This CDR3 is 16 amino acids long. The ends were cut back, 3 bases at V and 0 bases at J, with 11 bases in the middle. The germline V gene has CDR1 KGHSH and CDR2 LQKENI.